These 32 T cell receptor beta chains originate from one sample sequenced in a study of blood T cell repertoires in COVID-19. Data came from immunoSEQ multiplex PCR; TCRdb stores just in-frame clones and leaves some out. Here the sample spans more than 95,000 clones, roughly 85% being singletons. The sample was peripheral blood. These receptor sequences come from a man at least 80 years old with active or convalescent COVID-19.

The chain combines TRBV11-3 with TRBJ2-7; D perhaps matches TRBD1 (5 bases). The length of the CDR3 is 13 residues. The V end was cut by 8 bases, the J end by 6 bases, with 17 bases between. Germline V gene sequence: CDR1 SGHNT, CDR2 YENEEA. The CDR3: CASSRSRVAEQYF. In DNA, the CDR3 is TGTGCCAGCTCTCGGTCCAGGGTTGCCGAGCAGTACTTC.

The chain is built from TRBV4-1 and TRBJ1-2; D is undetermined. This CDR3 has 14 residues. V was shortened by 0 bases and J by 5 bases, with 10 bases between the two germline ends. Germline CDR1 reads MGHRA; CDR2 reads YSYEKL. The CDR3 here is CASSQDRTSYGYTF. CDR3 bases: TGCGCCAGCAGCCAAGATAGAACCTCATATGGCTACACCTTC.

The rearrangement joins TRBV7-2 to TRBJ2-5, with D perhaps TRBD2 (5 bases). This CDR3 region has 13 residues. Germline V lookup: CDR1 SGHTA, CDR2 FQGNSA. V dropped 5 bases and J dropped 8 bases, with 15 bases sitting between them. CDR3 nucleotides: TGTGCCAGCAGCCGGGGTGGCAGGTCTACCCAGTACTTC. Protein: CASSRGGRSTQYF.

CDR3 amino acids: CASSVAHSGNTIYF. CDR3 DNA sequence: TGTGCCAGCAGCGTAGCCCATTCTGGAAACACCATATATTTT. The chain recombines TRBV9 with TRBJ1-3; D is uncertain. The CDR3 length is 14 residues. Germline values: CDR1 SGDLS, CDR2 YYNGEE. The germline V and J ends were trimmed by 0 bases and 1 base, with 5 bases remaining between them.

This CDR3 is CAWSGQGVTEAFF. CDR3 coding DNA: TGTGCCTGGAGTGGACAGGGAGTGACTGAAGCTTTCTTT. V and J are TRBV30 and TRBJ1-1, with TRBD1 matching over 7 bases. This CDR3 spans 13 amino acids. Germline V gene lookup returns CDR1 GTSNPN and CDR2 SVGIG (reference sequence). Trimming at V came to 1 base and at J to 5 bases, leaving 4 bases not matched to a gene.

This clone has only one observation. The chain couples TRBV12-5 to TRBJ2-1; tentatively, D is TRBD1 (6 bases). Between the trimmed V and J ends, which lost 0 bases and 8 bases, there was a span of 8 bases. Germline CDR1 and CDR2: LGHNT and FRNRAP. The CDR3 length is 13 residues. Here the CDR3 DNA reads TGTGCTAGTGGTTTGGTACCAGGGGATGAGCAGTTCTTC. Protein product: CASGLVPGDEQFF.

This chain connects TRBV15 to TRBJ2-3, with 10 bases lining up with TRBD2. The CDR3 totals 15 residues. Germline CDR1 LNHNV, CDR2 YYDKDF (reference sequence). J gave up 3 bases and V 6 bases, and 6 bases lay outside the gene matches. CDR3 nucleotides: TGTGCCACCAGTACCGGACTAGCGGAAACAGATACGCAGTATTTT. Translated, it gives CATSTGLAETDTQYF.

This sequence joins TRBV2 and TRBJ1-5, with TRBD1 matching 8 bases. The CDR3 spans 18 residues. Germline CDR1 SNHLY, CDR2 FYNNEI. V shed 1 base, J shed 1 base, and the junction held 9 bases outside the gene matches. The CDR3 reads CASSEGGTGGVSNQPQHF. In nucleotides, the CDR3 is TGTGCCAGCAGTGAAGGGGGGACAGGAGGAGTAAGCAATCAGCCCCAGCATTTT.

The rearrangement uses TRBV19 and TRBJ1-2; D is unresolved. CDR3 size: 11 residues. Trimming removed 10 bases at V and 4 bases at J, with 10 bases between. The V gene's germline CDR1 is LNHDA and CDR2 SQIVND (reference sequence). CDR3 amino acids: CATQEVYGYTF. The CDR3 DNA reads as TGTGCCACTCAAGAGGTCTATGGCTACACCTTC.

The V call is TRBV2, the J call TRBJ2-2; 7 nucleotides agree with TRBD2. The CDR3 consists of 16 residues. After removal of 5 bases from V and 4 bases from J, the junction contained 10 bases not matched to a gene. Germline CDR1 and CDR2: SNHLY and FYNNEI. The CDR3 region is CASSSSGGGVTGELFF. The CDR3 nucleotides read TGTGCCAGCAGTAGTTCGGGGGGAGGGGTCACCGGGGAGCTGTTTTTT. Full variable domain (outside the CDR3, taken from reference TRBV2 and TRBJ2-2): EPEVTQTPSHQVTQMGQEVILRCVPISNHLYFYWYRQILGQKVEFLVSFYNNEISEKSEIFDDQFSVERPDGSNFTLKIRSTKLEDSAMYFCASSSSGGGVTGELFFGEGSRLTVL.

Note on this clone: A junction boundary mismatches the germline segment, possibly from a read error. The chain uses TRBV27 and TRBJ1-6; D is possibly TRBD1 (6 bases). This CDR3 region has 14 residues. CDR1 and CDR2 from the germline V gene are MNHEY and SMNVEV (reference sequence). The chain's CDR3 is CASTLDRRYSPLHF. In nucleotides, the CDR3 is TGTGCCAGCACTTTAGACAGGCGCTACTCACCCCTCCACTTT.

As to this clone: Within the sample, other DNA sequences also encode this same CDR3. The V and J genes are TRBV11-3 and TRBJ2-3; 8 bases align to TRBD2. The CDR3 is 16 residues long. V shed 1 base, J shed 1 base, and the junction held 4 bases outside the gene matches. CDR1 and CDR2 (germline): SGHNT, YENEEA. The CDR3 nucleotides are TGTGCCAGCAGCTTAGTTTCGGGAGGGGGCACAGATACGCAGTATTTT. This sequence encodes CASSLVSGGGTDTQYF.

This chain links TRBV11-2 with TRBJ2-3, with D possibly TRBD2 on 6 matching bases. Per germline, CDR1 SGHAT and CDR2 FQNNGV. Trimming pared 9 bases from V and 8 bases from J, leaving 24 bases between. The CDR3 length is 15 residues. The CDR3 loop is CASKKQAAGIGTQYF. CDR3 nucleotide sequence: TGTGCCAGTAAGAAACAAGCCGCGGGGATAGGTACGCAGTATTTT.

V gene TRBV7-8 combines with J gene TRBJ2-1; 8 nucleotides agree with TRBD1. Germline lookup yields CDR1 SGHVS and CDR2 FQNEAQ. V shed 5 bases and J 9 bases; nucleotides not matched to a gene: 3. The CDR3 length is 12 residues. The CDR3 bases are TGTGCCAGCAGCCCAGACAGGGGTGAGCAGTTCTTC. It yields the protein CASSPDRGEQFF. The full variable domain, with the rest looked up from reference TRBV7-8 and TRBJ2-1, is GAGVSQSPRYKVAKRGQDVALRCDPISGHVSLFWYQQALGQGPEFLTYFQNEAQLDKSGLPSDRFFAERPEGSVSTLKIQRTQQEDSAVYLCASSPDRGEQFFGPGTRLTVL.

In nucleotides, the CDR3 is TGCGCCAGCAGCTTGGCCCTCGGGTCCGAGAGCATATATTTT. Encoded protein: CASSLALGSESIYF. The chain links TRBV5-1 to TRBJ1-3; no clear D gene. This CDR3 has 14 residues. V lost 0 bases to trimming and J lost 12 bases, with 16 bases between them. Germline V lookup: CDR1 SGHRS, CDR2 YFSETQ.

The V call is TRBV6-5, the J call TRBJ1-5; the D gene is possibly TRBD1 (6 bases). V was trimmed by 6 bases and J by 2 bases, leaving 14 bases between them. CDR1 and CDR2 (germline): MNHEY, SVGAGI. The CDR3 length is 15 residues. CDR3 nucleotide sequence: TGTGCCAGCAGGGTGAACAGGGAAGGCAATCAGCCCCAGCATTTT. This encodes CASRVNREGNQPQHF.

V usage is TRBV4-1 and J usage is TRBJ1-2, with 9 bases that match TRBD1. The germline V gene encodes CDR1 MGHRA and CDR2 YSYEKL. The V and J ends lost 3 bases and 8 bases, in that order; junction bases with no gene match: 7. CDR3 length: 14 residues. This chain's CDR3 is CASSQPGQGRGYTF. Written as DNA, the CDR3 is TGCGCCAGCAGCCAGCCGGGACAGGGACGAGGCTACACCTTC.

CDR3 protein: CATSVQRNTGELFF. DNA of the CDR3: TGTGCCACCAGTGTCCAGCGCAACACCGGGGAGCTGTTTTTT. The chain joins TRBV24-1 to TRBJ2-2; no firm D call. The CDR3 runs 14 residues. The V gene's germline CDR1 is KGHDR and CDR2 SFDVKD. The V gene lost 5 bases and the J gene lost 2 bases, with 8 bases spanning the gap.

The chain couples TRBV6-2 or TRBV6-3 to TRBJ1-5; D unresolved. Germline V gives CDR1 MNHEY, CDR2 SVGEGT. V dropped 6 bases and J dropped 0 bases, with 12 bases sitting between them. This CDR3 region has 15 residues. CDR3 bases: TGTGCCAGCAGCCAGTCGAGACATAGCAATCAGCCCCAGCATTTT. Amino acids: CASSQSRHSNQPQHF.

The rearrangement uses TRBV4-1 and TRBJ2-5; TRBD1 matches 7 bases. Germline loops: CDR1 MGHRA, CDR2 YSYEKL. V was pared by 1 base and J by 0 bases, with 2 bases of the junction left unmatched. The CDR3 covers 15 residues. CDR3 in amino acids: CASSQVGQNQETQYF. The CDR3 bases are TGCGCCAGCAGCCAAGTGGGACAGAACCAAGAGACCCAGTACTTC.

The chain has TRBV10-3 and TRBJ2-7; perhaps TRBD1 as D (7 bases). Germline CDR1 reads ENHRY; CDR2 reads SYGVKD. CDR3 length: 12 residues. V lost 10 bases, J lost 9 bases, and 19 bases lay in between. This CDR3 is CATNRGGVGQYF. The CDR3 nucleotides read TGTGCCACCAACAGGGGCGGGGTGGGGCAGTACTTC.

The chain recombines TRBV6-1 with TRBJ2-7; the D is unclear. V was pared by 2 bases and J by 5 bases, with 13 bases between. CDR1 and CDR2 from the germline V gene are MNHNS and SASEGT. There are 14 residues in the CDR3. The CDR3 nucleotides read TGTGCCAGCAGTGAATCGGTTCTTACCGACGAGCAGTACTTC. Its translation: CASSESVLTDEQYF.

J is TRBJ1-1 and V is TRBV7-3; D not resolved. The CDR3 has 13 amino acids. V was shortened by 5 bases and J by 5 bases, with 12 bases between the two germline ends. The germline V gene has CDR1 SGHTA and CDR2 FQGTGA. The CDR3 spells CASSIDPQTEAFF. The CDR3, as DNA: TGTGCCAGCAGCATAGATCCACAGACTGAAGCTTTCTTT.

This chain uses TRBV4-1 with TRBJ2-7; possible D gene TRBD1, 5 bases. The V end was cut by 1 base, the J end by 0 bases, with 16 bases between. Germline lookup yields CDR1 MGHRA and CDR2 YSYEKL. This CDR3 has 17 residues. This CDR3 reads CASSQAAVGTGSYEQYF. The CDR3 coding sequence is TGCGCCAGCAGCCAAGCAGCTGTCGGAACAGGCTCCTACGAGCAGTACTTC.

The CDR3 region has the DNA TGTGCCAGCAGTTTATTGGCGGGAGGGGCCGATGAGCAGTTCTTC. This encodes CASSLLAGGADEQFF. The chain is built from TRBV27 and TRBJ2-1; 9 bases are a match to TRBD2. Trimming at V came to 1 base and at J to 8 bases, leaving 6 bases not matched to a gene. This CDR3 has 15 residues. Germline V gives CDR1 MNHEY, CDR2 SMNVEV (reference sequence).

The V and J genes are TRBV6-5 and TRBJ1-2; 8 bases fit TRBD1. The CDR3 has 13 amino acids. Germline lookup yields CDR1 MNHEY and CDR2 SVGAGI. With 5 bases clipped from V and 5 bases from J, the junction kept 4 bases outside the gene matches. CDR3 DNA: TGTGCCAGCAGTCTGGACAGGGTATATGGCTACACCTTC. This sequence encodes CASSLDRVYGYTF.

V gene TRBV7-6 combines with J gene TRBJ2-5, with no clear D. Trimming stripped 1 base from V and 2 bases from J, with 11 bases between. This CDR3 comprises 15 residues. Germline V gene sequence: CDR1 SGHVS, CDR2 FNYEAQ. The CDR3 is CASSLVRRVQETQYF. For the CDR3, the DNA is TGTGCCAGCAGCTTAGTCCGCCGAGTTCAAGAGACCCAGTACTTC.

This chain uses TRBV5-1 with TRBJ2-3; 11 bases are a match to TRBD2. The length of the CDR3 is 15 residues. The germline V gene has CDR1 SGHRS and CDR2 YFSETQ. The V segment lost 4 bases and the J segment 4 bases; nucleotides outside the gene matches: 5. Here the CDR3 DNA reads TGCGCCAGCAGCCGTAGCGGGGGGGCCCCAGATACGCAGTATTTT. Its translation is CASSRSGGAPDTQYF.

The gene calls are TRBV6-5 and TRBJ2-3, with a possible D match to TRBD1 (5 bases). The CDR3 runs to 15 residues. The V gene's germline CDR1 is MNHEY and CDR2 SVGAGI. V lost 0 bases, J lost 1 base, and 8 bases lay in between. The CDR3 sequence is CASSYSQGGTDTQYF. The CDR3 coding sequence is TGTGCCAGCAGTTACTCGCAGGGCGGCACAGATACGCAGTATTTT.

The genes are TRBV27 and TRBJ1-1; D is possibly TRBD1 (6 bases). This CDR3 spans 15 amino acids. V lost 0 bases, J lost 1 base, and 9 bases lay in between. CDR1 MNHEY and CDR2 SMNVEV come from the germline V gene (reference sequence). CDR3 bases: TGTGCCAGCAGTTTATCGAGGGGGTCGAACACTGAAGCTTTCTTT. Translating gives CASSLSRGSNTEAFF.

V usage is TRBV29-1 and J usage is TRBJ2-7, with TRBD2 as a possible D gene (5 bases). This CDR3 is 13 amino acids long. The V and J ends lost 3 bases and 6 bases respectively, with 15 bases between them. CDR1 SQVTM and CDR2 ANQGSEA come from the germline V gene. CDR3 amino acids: CSVEVTSGSEQYF. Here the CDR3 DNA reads TGCAGCGTTGAGGTCACTTCGGGATCCGAGCAGTACTTC.

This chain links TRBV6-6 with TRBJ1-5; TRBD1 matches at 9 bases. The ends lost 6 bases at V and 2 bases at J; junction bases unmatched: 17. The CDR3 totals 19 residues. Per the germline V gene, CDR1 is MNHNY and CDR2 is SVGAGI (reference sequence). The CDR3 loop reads CASSSSFGQGTGGNQPQHF. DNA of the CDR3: TGTGCCAGCAGCTCTAGCTTTGGACAGGGGACGGGAGGCAATCAGCCCCAGCATTTT.